One and the same sample provided the 9 T cell receptor beta chains below, sequenced in a study of blood T cells in healthy people across ages. A sample-barcoded 5' primer and a J-beta primer mix were used in a second PCR of roughly 6 to 11 cycles. TCRdb re-called the 5' RACE reads with MiXCR, one entry per CDR3 protein. The table shows some 1.6 million distinct CDR3 sequences, with roughly 30% occurring only once. Sample: blood. The source is a woman younger than 45 in good health.

The CDR3 nucleotides read TGCAGTGCTTCCTCGACAAGAAGATATGGCTACACCTTC. The encoded protein is CSASSTRRYGYTF. The chain combines TRBV20-1 with TRBJ1-2; D is unresolved. Germline values: CDR1 DFQATT, CDR2 SNEGSKA (reference sequence). Trimming shortened V by 5 bases and J by 5 bases, and 15 bases separated the two germline ends. The CDR3 runs 13 residues.

Worth noting for this clonotype: This CDR3 is missing its conserved last phenylalanine or tryptophan, likely due to a read error. The gene calls are TRBV20-1 and TRBJ1-1; D is unclear. CDR1 and CDR2 from the germline V gene are DFQATT and SNEGSKA (reference sequence). CDR3 length equals 13 residues. The V and J ends lost 1 base and 1 base respectively, with 7 bases between them. The CDR3 coding sequence is TGCAGTGCTAGAGGACATTCGAACACTGAAGCTTTCTGT. Its translation is CSARGHSNTEAFC.

This clonotype was observed a handful of times. This chain uses TRBV27 with TRBJ2-3; 12 nucleotides match TRBD2. Per the germline V gene, CDR1 is MNHEY and CDR2 is SMNVEV (reference sequence). The V and J ends lost 7 bases and 2 bases, in that order; junction bases with no gene match: 7. CDR3 length equals 16 residues. The CDR3 loop reads CASNLLAGGNTDTQYF. The CDR3 DNA sequence: TGTGCCAGCAACCTACTAGCGGGGGGAAACACAGATACGCAGTATTTT.

This chain connects TRBV7-2 to TRBJ2-7; 7 nucleotides match TRBD1. This CDR3 comprises 17 residues. Germline loops: CDR1 SGHTA, CDR2 FQGNSA. The trim removed 2 bases at V and 1 base at J, leaving 11 bases unmatched. The chain's CDR3 is CASSLWARAGGSYEQYF. Written as DNA, the CDR3 is TGTGCCAGCAGCTTATGGGCTAGGGCAGGGGGATCCTACGAGCAGTACTTC.

This clonotype was counted between two and nine times. The genes are TRBV27 and TRBJ1-1; D unclear. The CDR3 runs to 15 residues. Germline V gene sequence: CDR1 MNHEY, CDR2 SMNVEV (reference sequence). V was shortened by 5 bases and J by 1 base, with 14 bases between the two germline ends. The CDR3 sequence is CASSLNSWGNTEAFF. DNA of the CDR3: TGTGCCAGCAGTCTAAACTCATGGGGGAACACTGAAGCTTTCTTT.

This sequence joins TRBV10-3 and TRBJ2-3; 9 nucleotides match TRBD2. Trimming removed 0 bases from V and 2 bases from J; junction bases left unmatched: 3. CDR1 ENHRY and CDR2 SYGVKD come from the germline V gene. The CDR3 covers 16 residues. As DNA, the CDR3 is TGTGCCATCAGTGAGTCCAGGACTAGCGTCACAGATACGCAGTATTTT. Translated: CAISESRTSVTDTQYF.

This clonotype turned up a few times. This rearrangement joins TRBV12-3 or TRBV12-4 to TRBJ2-1; 9 bases fit TRBD1. CDR3 length equals 16 residues. V dropped 4 bases and J dropped 5; count of bases not matched to a gene: 9. The CDR3 nucleotides read TGTGCCAGCAGTTATCTGTTCGGACAGGGGAACAATGAGCAGTTCTTC. It translates to CASSYLFGQGNNEQFF.

The chain joins TRBV7-3 to TRBJ2-5; 8 bases match TRBD2. The CDR3 length is 15 residues. Germline V CDR1 and CDR2: SGHTA, FQGTGA. The ends lost 5 bases at V and 2 bases at J; junction bases unmatched: 7. The CDR3, as DNA: TGTGCCAGCAGCCCGGGGGGGCGTTTGCAAGAGACCCAGTACTTC. It yields the protein CASSPGGRLQETQYF.

The chain joins TRBV4-1 to TRBJ2-2; D possibly corresponds to TRBD2 (6 bases). CDR1 and CDR2 (germline): MGHRA, YSYEKL. V dropped 0 bases and J dropped 5 bases, with 13 bases sitting between them. The CDR3 spans 16 residues. In DNA, the CDR3 is TGCGCCAGCAGCCAAGAGGGGGGAGAGGGGACCGGGGAGCTGTTTTTT. Amino acids: CASSQEGGEGTGELFF.